This T cell receptor beta chain was observed in a study of OX40 agonist ivuxolimab in advanced cancers. Background on the study: The dose-escalation cohort was about 87% male, with a mean age of around 60 years, ranging about 23 to 79. There were three patients with partial responses, one having hepatocellular carcinoma and two cutaneous melanoma.

Profiled with immunoSEQ multiplex PCR; TCRdb holds only in-frame clones, not every one. The table has approximately 46,000 clones, approximately 80% seen once. Trimming removed 6 bases from V and 10 bases from J; junction bases left unmatched: 15. The CDR3 totals 15 residues. Germline V CDR1 and CDR2: SGHRS, YFSETQ. This TCR came from an adult with an advanced solid tumor such as melanoma, head and neck, liver or kidney cancer. This specimen consisted of CD4+ or CD8+ T cells sorted from blood, obtained in a trial of the OX40 agonist ivuxolimab. This sequence joins TRBV5-1 and TRBJ2-1; TRBD2 agrees at 8 bases. For the CDR3, the DNA is TGCGCCAGCAAATCGAGCGGGAGAGGGGATCAGGAGCAGTTCTTC. It yields the protein CASKSSGRGDQEQFF. The full variable domain, completed using reference TRBV5-1 and TRBJ2-1, is KAGVTQTPRYLIKTRGQQVTLSCSPISGHRSVSWYQQTPGQGLQFLFEYFSETQRNKGNFPGRFSGRQFSNSRSEMNVSTLELGDSALYLCASKSSGRGDQEQFFGPGTRLTVL.